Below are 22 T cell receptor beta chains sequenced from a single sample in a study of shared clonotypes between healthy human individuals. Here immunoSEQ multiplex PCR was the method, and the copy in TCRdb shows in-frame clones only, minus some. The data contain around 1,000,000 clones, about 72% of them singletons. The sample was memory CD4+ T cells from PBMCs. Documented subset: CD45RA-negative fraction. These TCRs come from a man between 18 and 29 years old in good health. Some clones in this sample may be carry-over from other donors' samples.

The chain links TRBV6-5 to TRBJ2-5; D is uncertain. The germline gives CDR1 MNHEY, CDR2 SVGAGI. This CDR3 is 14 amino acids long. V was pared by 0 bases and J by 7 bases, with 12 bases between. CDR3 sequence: CASSYSTSMATQYF. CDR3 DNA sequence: TGTGCCAGCAGTTACTCGACCTCGATGGCGACCCAGTACTTC.

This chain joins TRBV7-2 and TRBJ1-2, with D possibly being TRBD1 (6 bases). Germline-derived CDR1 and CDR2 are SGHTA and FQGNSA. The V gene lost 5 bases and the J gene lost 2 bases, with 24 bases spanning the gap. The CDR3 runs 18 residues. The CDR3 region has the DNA TGTGCCAGCAGCCTCGTGGTCACGGGGGGCAGTAGCAACTATGGCTACACCTTC. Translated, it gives CASSLVVTGGSSNYGYTF.

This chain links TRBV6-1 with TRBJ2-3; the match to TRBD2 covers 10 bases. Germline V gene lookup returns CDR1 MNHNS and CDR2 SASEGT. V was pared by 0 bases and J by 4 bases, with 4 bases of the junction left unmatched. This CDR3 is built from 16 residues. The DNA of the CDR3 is TGTGCCAGCAGTGAAGCGAGCGGGAGGGCCGCAGATACGCAGTATTTT. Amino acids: CASSEASGRAADTQYF.

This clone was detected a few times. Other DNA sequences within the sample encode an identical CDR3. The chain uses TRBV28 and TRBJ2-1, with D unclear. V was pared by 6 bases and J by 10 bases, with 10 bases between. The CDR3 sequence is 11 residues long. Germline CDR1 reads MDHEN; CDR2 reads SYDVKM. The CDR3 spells CASSPRLEQFF. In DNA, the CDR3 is TGTGCCAGCAGCCCCCGTTTAGAGCAGTTCTTC.

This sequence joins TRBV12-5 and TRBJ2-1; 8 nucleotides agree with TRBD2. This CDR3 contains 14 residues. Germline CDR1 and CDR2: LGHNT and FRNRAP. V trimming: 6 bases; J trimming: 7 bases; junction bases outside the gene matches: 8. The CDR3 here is CASGPGGDVNEQFF. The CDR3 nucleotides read TGTGCTAGTGGCCCCGGGGGGGATGTTAATGAGCAGTTCTTC. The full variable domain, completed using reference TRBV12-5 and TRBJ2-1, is DARVTQTPRHKVTEMGQEVTMRCQPILGHNTVFWYRQTMMQGLELLAYFRNRAPLDDSGMPKDRFSAEMPDATLATLKIQPSEPRDSAVYFCASGPGGDVNEQFFGPGTRLTVL.

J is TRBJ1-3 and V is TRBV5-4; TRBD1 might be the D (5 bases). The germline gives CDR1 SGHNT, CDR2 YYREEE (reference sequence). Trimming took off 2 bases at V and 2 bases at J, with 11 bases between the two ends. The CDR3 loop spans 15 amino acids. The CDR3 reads CASSFGGIAGNTIYF. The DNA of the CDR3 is TGTGCCAGCAGCTTTGGGGGGATCGCTGGAAACACCATATATTTT. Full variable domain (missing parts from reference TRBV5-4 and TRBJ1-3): ETGVTQSPTHLIKTRGQQVTLRCSSQSGHNTVSWYQQALGQGPQFIFQYYREEENGRGNFPPRFSGLQFPNYSSELNVNALELDDSALYLCASSFGGIAGNTIYFGEGSWLTVV.

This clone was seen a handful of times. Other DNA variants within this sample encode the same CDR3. As DNA, the CDR3 is TGCGCCAGCAGCCCAGGACTAGCGGGAGGAGGCGAGACCCAGTACTTC. Protein product: CASSPGLAGGGETQYF. V gene TRBV5-1 combines with J gene TRBJ2-5; 14 bases agree with TRBD2. Germline V CDR1 and CDR2: SGHRS, YFSETQ. J lost 5 bases, V lost 4 bases, and 7 bases had no gene match. This CDR3 spans 16 amino acids. Together with reference TRBV5-1 and TRBJ2-5, the CDR3 gives the full variable domain: KAGVTQTPRYLIKTRGQQVTLSCSPISGHRSVSWYQQTPGQGLQFLFEYFSETQRNKGNFPGRFSGRQFSNSRSEMNVSTLELGDSALYLCASSPGLAGGGETQYFGPGTRLLVL.

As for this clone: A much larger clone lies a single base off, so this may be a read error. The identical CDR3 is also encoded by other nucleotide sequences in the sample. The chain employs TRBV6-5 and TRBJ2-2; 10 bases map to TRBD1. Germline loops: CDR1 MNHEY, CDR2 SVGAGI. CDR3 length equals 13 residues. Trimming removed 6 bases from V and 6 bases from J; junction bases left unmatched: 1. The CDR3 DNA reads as TGTGCCAGCAGCGGACAGGGGGCCGGGGAGCTGTTTTTT. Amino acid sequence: CASSGQGAGELFF.

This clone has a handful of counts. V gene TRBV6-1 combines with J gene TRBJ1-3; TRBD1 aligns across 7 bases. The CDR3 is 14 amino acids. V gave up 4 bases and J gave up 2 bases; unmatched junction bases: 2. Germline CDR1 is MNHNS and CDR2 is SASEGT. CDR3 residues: CASSGQGAGNTIYF. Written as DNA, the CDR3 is TGTGCCAGCAGTGGTCAGGGGGCTGGAAACACCATATATTTT.

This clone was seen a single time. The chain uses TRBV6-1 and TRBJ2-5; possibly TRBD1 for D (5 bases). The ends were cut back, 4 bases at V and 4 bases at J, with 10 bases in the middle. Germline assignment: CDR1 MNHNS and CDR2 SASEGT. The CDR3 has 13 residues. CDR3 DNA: TGTGCCAGCAGTGTAGGTAGGGGAGAGACCCAGTACTTC. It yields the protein CASSVGRGETQYF.

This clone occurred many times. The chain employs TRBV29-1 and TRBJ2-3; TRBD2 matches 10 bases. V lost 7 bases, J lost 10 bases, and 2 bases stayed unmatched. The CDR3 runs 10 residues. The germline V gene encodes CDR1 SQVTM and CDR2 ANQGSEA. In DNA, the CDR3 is TGCAGCGCTAGCGGGGGCCCGCAGTATTTT. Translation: CSASGGPQYF.

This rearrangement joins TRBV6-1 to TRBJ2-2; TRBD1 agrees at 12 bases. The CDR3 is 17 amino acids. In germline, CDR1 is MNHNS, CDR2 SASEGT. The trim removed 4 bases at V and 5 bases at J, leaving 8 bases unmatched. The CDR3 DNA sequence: TGTGCCAGCAGTGCCAAGCCGGGACAGGGGGCAACCGGGGAGCTGTTTTTT. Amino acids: CASSAKPGQGATGELFF.

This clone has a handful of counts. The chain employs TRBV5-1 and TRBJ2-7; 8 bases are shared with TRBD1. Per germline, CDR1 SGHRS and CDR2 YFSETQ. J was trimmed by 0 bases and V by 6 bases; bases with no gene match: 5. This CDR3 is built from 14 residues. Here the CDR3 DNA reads TGCGCCAGCATGGTCGGGACAGGCTCCTACGAGCAGTACTTC. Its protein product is CASMVGTGSYEQYF.

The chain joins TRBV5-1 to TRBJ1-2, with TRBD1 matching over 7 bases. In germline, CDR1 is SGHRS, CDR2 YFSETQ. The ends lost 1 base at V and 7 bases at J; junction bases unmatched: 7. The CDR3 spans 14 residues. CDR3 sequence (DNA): TGCGCCAGCAGCTTGAGTAAGACAGGGACTGGCTACACCTTC. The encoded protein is CASSLSKTGTGYTF.

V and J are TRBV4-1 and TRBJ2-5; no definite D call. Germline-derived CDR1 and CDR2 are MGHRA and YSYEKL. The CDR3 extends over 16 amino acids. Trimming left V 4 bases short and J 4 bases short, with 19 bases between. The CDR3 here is CASSPPGPPVRETQYF. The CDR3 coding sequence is TGCGCCAGCAGCCCCCCCGGGCCCCCGGTGCGAGAGACCCAGTACTTC.

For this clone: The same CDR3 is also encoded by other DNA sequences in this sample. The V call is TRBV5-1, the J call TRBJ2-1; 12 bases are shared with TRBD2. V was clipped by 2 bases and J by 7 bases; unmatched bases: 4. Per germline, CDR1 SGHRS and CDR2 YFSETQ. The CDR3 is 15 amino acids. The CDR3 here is CASSLLAGGGNEQFF. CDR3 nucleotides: TGCGCCAGCAGCTTACTAGCGGGAGGAGGGAATGAGCAGTTCTTC. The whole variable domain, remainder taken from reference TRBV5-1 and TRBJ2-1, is KAGVTQTPRYLIKTRGQQVTLSCSPISGHRSVSWYQQTPGQGLQFLFEYFSETQRNKGNFPGRFSGRQFSNSRSEMNVSTLELGDSALYLCASSLLAGGGNEQFFGPGTRLTVL.

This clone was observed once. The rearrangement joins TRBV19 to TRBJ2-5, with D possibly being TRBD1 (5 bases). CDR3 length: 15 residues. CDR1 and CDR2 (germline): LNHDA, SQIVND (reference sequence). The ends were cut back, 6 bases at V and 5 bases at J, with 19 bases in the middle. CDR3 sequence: CASSDSGSPFETQYF. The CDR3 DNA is TGTGCCAGTAGCGACTCAGGGTCTCCCTTTGAGACCCAGTACTTC.

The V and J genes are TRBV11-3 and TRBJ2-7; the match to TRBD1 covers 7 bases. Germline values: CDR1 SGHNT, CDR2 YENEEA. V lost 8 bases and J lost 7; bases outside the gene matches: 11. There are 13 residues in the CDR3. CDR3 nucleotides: TGTGCCAGCTACGCTCGGGACAGCAATGAGCAGTACTTC. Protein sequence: CASYARDSNEQYF. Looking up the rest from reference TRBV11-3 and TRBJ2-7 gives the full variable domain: EAGVVQSPRYKIIEKKQPVAFWCNPISGHNTLYWYLQNLGQGPELLIRYENEEAVDDSQLPKDRFSAERLKGVDSTLKIQPAELGDSAVYLCASYARDSNEQYFGPGTRLTVT.

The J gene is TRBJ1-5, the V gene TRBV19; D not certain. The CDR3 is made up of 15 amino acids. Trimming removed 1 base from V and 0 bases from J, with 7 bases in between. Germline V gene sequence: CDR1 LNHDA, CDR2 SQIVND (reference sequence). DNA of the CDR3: TGTGCCAGTAGTATAGGAGATTATAGCAATCAGCCCCAGCATTTT. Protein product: CASSIGDYSNQPQHF.

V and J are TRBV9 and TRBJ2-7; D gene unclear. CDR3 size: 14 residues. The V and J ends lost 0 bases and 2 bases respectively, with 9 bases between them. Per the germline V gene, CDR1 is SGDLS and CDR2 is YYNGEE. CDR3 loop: CASSVDDKAYEQYF. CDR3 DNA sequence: TGTGCCAGCAGCGTAGACGACAAAGCCTACGAGCAGTACTTC.

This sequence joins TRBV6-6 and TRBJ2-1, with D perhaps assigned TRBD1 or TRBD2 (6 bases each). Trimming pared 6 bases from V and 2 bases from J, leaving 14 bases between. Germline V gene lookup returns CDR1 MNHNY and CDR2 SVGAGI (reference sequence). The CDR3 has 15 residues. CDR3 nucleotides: TGTGCCAGCAGAGGAAGGGGGGACGCCTACAATGAGCAGTTCTTC. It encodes CASRGRGDAYNEQFF.

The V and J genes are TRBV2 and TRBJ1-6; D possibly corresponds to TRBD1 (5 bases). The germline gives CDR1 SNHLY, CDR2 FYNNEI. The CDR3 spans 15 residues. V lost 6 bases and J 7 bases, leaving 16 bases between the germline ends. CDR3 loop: CASSLEGPLNSPLHF. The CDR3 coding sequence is TGTGCCAGCAGCCTGGAGGGGCCTCTCAATTCACCCCTCCACTTT. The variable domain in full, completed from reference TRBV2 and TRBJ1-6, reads EPEVTQTPSHQVTQMGQEVILRCVPISNHLYFYWYRQILGQKVEFLVSFYNNEISEKSEIFDDQFSVERPDGSNFTLKIRSTKLEDSAMYFCASSLEGPLNSPLHFGNGTRLTVT.